Each of the 26 T cell receptor beta chains below was sequenced from the same sample in a study of regulatory T cells in long-lasting Graves disease. Sample time point: persistent/refractory GD, antithyroid drugs over 5 years with positive TRAb. RNA extracted from PBMCs served as the sequencing template. Construction of TCR beta libraries relied on iRepertoire HTBI primers and on Arm-PCR targeting CDR3 regions. One entry per CDR3 protein, called by TCRdb with MiXCR from the multiplex PCR reads. In the table there are 600,000 to 850,000 distinct CDR3 sequences, about 32% of which are singletons. The sample here was peripheral blood mononuclear cells (PBMCs), taken when the disease was refractory, from a patient treated with antithyroid drugs. These TCRs come from a female donor with Graves disease.

This chain joins TRBV19 and TRBJ1-5; TRBD1 agrees at 9 bases. The junction had 9 bases not matched to a gene; V was cut back by 8 bases and J by 7 bases. CDR1 and CDR2 (germline): LNHDA, SQIVND (reference sequence). This CDR3 comprises 14 residues. DNA of the CDR3: TGTGCCAGTTCAGGACAGGGGAGCGGGCAGCCCCAGCATTTT. It is translated as CASSGQGSGQPQHF.

The chain employs TRBV5-1 and TRBJ1-6; TRBD1 agrees at 7 bases. V shed 4 bases and J 9 bases; nucleotides not matched to a gene: 4. The CDR3 spans 13 residues. Germline V gives CDR1 SGHRS, CDR2 YFSETQ. This chain's CDR3 is CASSTDRVSPLHF. In nucleotides, the CDR3 is TGCGCCAGCAGCACCGACAGGGTTTCACCCCTCCACTTT.

The chain combines TRBV12-3 or TRBV12-4 with TRBJ1-6; D is unresolved. The CDR3 is 15 amino acids. V lost 6 bases and J lost 8, with 17 bases in between. CDR3 bases: TGTGCCAGCAGCCGAAGTGTCTCCCAGGATTCACCCCTCCACTTT. Amino acids: CASSRSVSQDSPLHF.

This clonotype was counted a few times. The chain uses TRBV19 and TRBJ2-7, with TRBD2 as a possible D gene (6 bases). Trimming removed 3 bases at V and 3 bases at J, with 9 bases between. Germline V gene lookup returns CDR1 LNHDA and CDR2 SQIVND (reference sequence). The CDR3 has 13 amino acids. Written as DNA, the CDR3 is TGTGCCAGTAGTATCGGAGGGTTCTACGAGCAGTACTTC. Its protein is CASSIGGFYEQYF.

The chain carries TRBV6-1 and TRBJ2-7; 8 bases agree with TRBD1. The length of the CDR3 is 14 residues. With 4 bases clipped from V and 3 bases from J, the junction kept 5 bases outside the gene matches. In germline, CDR1 is MNHNS, CDR2 SASEGT. The CDR3 bases are TGTGCCAGCAGTGTTGACAGGGGCGGCTACGAGCAGTACTTC. It is translated as CASSVDRGGYEQYF.

Ten or more counts support this clonotype. At one end, the junction sequence differs from germline, possibly due to a read error. The chain uses TRBV28 and TRBJ1-5, with no clear D. This CDR3 region has 12 residues. Germline values: CDR1 MDHEN, CDR2 SYDVKM. For the CDR3, the DNA is TGTGCCAGCAGCTTATTGACCCAGCCCCAGCATTTT. Its protein is CASSLLTQPQHF.

This clonotype was seen only a few times. The chain recombines TRBV3-1 with TRBJ1-1; maybe TRBD1 (5 bases). CDR3 length equals 17 residues. Trimming took 2 bases from V and 1 from J, leaving 17 bases between them. The V gene's germline CDR1 is LGHDT and CDR2 YNNKEL (reference sequence). The CDR3 reads CASSQHQGQRGNTEAFF. DNA for the CDR3: TGTGCCAGCAGCCAACATCAGGGCCAGAGGGGGAACACTGAAGCTTTCTTT.

This clonotype was observed at least ten times. The V call is TRBV2, the J call TRBJ1-5; tentatively, D is TRBD1 (5 bases). V shed 6 bases and J shed 9 bases, with 15 bases lying between them. This CDR3 is built from 13 residues. Germline CDR1 is SNHLY and CDR2 is FYNNEI. For the CDR3, the DNA is TGTGCCAGCAGGCGGAGGGACCTAGGGCCCCAGCATTTT. It codes for CASRRRDLGPQHF.

V is TRBV20-1 and J is TRBJ2-7; D is unresolved. The V gene lost 0 bases and the J gene lost 0 bases, with 12 bases spanning the gap. The CDR3 sequence is 15 residues long. Germline-derived CDR1 and CDR2 are DFQATT and SNEGSKA (reference sequence). For the CDR3, the DNA is TGCAGTGCTAGAGAAGTGCGAAACCCCTCCTACGAGCAGTACTTC. Amino acids: CSAREVRNPSYEQYF.

The table lists this clonotype with a few counts. This chain links TRBV10-3 with TRBJ2-7, with D possibly matching TRBD2 (6 bases). The CDR3 totals 14 residues. V was clipped by 3 bases and J by 12 bases, with 21 bases between them. CDR1 and CDR2 (germline): ENHRY, SYGVKD. CDR3: CAISESGGLLKPYF. CDR3 coding DNA: TGTGCCATCAGTGAAAGTGGGGGACTCTTAAAGCCGTACTTC.

The gene calls are TRBV13 and TRBJ2-7; possibly TRBD1 or TRBD2 for D (5 bases each). The CDR3 extends over 14 amino acids. The V and J ends lost 2 bases and 6 bases respectively, with 14 bases between them. Germline lookup yields CDR1 PRHDT and CDR2 FYEKMQ (reference sequence). This CDR3 reads CASSLWDAPSEQYF. Written as DNA, the CDR3 is TGTGCCAGCAGCTTATGGGACGCTCCCAGCGAGCAGTACTTC.

This chain joins TRBV12-3 or TRBV12-4 and TRBJ2-7; 8 positions agree with TRBD1. The length of the CDR3 is 15 residues. J was trimmed by 4 bases and V by 6 bases; bases with no gene match: 11. The CDR3 region has the DNA TGTGCCAGCAGCCGGAATCCAGGGGGCCCGTACGAGCAGTACTTC. As protein: CASSRNPGGPYEQYF.

This clonotype was counted only a few times. The chain uses TRBV19 and TRBJ1-2; D is unclear. Germline-derived CDR1 and CDR2 are LNHDA and SQIVND (reference sequence). V lost 5 bases and J 2 bases, leaving 12 bases between the germline ends. The CDR3 covers 14 residues. CDR3 sequence reads: CASSGTIPNYGYTF. CDR3 in DNA: TGTGCCAGTAGTGGAACTATTCCGAACTATGGCTACACCTTC.

This clonotype was detected a few times. CDR3 DNA sequence: TGCAGCGTTGTGGCCGGGATCACTGAAGCTTTCTTT. Translation gives CSVVAGITEAFF. The chain joins TRBV29-1 to TRBJ1-1; no definite D call. V lost 4 bases and J lost 4, with 10 bases in between. Germline V gene data show CDR1 as SQVTM and CDR2 as ANQGSEA. The CDR3 runs 12 residues.

V is TRBV15 and J is TRBJ1-1; D is unresolved. Germline CDR1 LNHNV, CDR2 YYDKDF (reference sequence). The V end lost 0 bases, the J end lost 0 bases, and 14 bases lay between the germline ends. This CDR3 is built from 17 residues. As DNA, the CDR3 is TGTGCCACCAGCAGAGACCGGGCCCTAACCTTGAACACTGAAGCTTTCTTT. The encoded protein is CATSRDRALTLNTEAFF.

This clonotype was observed a few times. The rearrangement joins TRBV18 to TRBJ2-5, with D perhaps TRBD2 (6 bases). The V end lost 5 bases, the J end lost 5 bases, and 21 bases lay between the germline ends. The CDR3 has 16 amino acids. Looked up from germline, CDR1 is KGHSH and CDR2 is LQKENI. The CDR3 loop is CASSDSGTVSGETQYF. The CDR3 DNA follows: TGTGCCAGCTCAGACTCCGGGACTGTGAGCGGGGAGACCCAGTACTTC.

This clonotype was counted once. This chain joins TRBV30 and TRBJ1-2, with 7 positions matching TRBD1. V was clipped by 2 bases and J by 1 base; unmatched bases: 4. CDR3 length equals 14 residues. In germline, CDR1 is GTSNPN, CDR2 SVGIG (reference sequence). Here the CDR3 DNA reads TGTGCCTGGAGTCCGGGACAGTTTAACTATGGCTACACCTTC. Protein product: CAWSPGQFNYGYTF.

The V and J genes are TRBV3-1 and TRBJ2-5; TRBD2 matches at 11 bases. The CDR3 has 15 residues. Germline-derived CDR1 and CDR2 are LGHDT and YNNKEL (reference sequence). V shed 1 base and J 5 bases; nucleotides not matched to a gene: 3. The CDR3 region is CASSQVTSGSETQYF. DNA of the CDR3: TGTGCCAGCAGCCAAGTAACTAGCGGGAGTGAGACCCAGTACTTC.

This chain connects TRBV6-1 to TRBJ2-7, with D possibly TRBD1 on 6 matching bases. This CDR3 comprises 15 residues. The germline V and J ends were trimmed by 1 base and 3 bases, with 13 bases remaining between them. CDR1 and CDR2 from the germline V gene are MNHNS and SASEGT. CDR3: CASSEEDSVFYEQYF. CDR3 coding DNA: TGTGCCAGCAGTGAAGAGGACAGCGTATTCTACGAGCAGTACTTC.

The genes are TRBV12-5 and TRBJ2-7; a weak D match, TRBD1 (7 bases). CDR1 and CDR2 from the germline V gene are LGHNT and FRNRAP. V was cut by 5 bases and J by 5 bases, with 10 bases left in between. This CDR3 is 12 amino acids long. As DNA, the CDR3 is TGTGCTAGTGGTCCCAGGGGGGACGAGCAGTACTTC. The encoded protein is CASGPRGDEQYF.

This clonotype was counted only a few times. The DNA for the CDR3 is TGCAGCGTTGAACCAACTAGGGGTCCAGAGACCCAGTACTTC. It encodes CSVEPTRGPETQYF. The V call is TRBV29-1, the J call TRBJ2-5, with D perhaps assigned TRBD1 or TRBD2 (5 bases each). Per the germline V gene, CDR1 is SQVTM and CDR2 is ANQGSEA. Trimming cost V 2 bases and J 4 bases, with 14 bases left between them. There are 14 residues in the CDR3.

Details on this clonotype: One end of the junction does not line up with germline, which may come from a read error. J is TRBJ1-4 and V is TRBV11-2; 8 nucleotides match TRBD1. CDR3 length equals 13 residues. CDR1 and CDR2 from the germline V gene are SGHAT and FQNNGV. The CDR3: CSSSPESGGRLFF. For the CDR3, the DNA is TGTTCCAGCAGCCCGGAATCAGGGGGCCGCCTGTTTTTT.

This clonotype was counted only a few times. V and J are TRBV10-1 and TRBJ2-2; a weak D match, TRBD2 (6 bases). Deletions cut 6 bases from V and 4 bases from J, with 21 bases between. Per the germline V gene, CDR1 is WNHNN and CDR2 is SYGVQD (reference sequence). This CDR3 has 17 amino acids. DNA for the CDR3: TGCGCCAGCAGCGAAGACGGGAGAGGCGGGATCACCGGGGAGCTGTTTTTT. Translated, it gives CASSEDGRGGITGELFF.

This chain joins TRBV6-1 and TRBJ2-5, with TRBD2 as a possible D gene (6 bases). CDR1 is MNHNS and CDR2 is SASEGT in the germline V gene. V was cut by 7 bases and J by 1 base, with 13 bases left in between. The CDR3 runs 14 residues. The DNA of the CDR3 is TGTGCCAGCATGGGTTGGAGGGGCCAAGAGACCCAGTACTTC. Its protein product is CASMGWRGQETQYF.

This rearrangement joins TRBV12-3 or TRBV12-4 to TRBJ2-5; D unclear. This CDR3 is 15 amino acids long. V lost 0 bases and J 4 bases, leaving 12 bases between the germline ends. This chain's CDR3 is CASSLARIDSETQYF. CDR3 DNA: TGTGCCAGCAGTTTAGCAAGGATTGATTCAGAGACCCAGTACTTC.

This clonotype was counted at least ten times. CDR3 in amino acids: CASSSLDRVDGNQPQHF. The CDR3 DNA sequence: TGTGCCAGCAGTTCCTTAGACAGGGTGGATGGCAATCAGCCCCAGCATTTT. The chain has TRBV6-5 and TRBJ1-5; TRBD1 matches 7 bases. The CDR3 is 17 amino acids. The V gene's germline CDR1 is MNHEY and CDR2 SVGAGI. V lost 4 bases and J lost 2; bases outside the gene matches: 11.